The source of this T cell receptor beta chain is a study of T cell repertoires in cytomegalovirus infection. Study-level background: Use of recently identified HLA-C-restricted and well-studied HLA-B-restricted CMV epitopes was part of the study. Both CMV infection and a matching HLA type were indicated by public TCR beta signatures.

J gave up 6 bases and V 5 bases, and 12 bases lay outside the gene matches. Germline V gene lookup returns CDR1 MDHEN and CDR2 SYDVKM. CDR3 length: 15 residues. TCRdb called the reads again in MiXCR, with one record for every CDR3 protein. The sample consists of 40,000 to 55,000 distinct CDR3 sequences, about 20% of them appearing once. Details on this clonotype: What it binds is unknown.

Material: CD8+ T cells from cultured PBMCs, obtained from culture after CMV antigen stimulation. The TCR comes from a human donor in good health (CMV status not recorded). Some clones in this sample may be carry-over from other donors' samples. The chain uses TRBV28 and TRBJ1-2, with 7 positions matching TRBD1. The CDR3 here is CASSLTPTGEDGYTF. The CDR3, as DNA: TGTGCCAGCAGTCTAACACCTACAGGGGAGGATGGCTACACCTTC.